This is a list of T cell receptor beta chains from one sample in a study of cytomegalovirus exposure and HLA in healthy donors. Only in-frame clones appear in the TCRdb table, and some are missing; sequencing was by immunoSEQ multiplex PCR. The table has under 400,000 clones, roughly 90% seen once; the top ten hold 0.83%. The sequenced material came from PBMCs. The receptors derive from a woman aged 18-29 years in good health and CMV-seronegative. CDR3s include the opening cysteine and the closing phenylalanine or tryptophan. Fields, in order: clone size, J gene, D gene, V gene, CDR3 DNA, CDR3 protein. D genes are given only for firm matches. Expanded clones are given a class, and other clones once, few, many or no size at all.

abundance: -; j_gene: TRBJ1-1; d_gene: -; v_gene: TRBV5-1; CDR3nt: TGCGCCAGCAGCACGTTTCAGGGGAACACTGAAGCTTTCTTT; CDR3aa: CASSTFQGNTEAFF
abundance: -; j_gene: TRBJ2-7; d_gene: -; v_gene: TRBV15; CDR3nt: TGTGCCACCAGCAGAGATCTGAGAACCTACGAGCAGTACTTC; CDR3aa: CATSRDLRTYEQYF
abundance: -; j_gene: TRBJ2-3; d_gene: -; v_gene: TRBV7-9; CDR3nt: TGTGCCAGCAGTGCGGGGACCACAGATACGCAGTATTTT; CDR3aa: CASSAGTTDTQYF
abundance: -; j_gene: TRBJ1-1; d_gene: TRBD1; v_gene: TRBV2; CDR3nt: TGTGCCAGCAGTGAGCAGACAGGGGGAGACACTGAAGCTTTCTTT; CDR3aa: CASSEQTGGDTEAFF
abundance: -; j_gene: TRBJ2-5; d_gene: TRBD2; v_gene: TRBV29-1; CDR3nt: TGCAGCGTTGAGCATATTACCGGGACTAGCGGGAGGGCGTCGGCGCAAGAGACCCAGTACTTC; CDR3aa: CSVEHITGTSGRASAQETQYF
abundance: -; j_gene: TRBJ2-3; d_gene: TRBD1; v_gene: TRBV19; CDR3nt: TGTGCCAGTAGTACTCAGGGGACAGGCACAGATACGCAGTATTTT; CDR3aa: CASSTQGTGTDTQYF
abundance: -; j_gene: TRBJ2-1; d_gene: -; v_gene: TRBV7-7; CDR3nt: TGTGCCAGCAGCCTCACGGTCGGCAATGAGCAGTTCTTC; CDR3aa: CASSLTVGNEQFF
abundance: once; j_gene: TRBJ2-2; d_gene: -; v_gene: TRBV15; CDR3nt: TGTGCCACCAGCCCTGCAGGGGTATTCGGGGAGCTGTTTTTT; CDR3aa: CATSPAGVFGELFF
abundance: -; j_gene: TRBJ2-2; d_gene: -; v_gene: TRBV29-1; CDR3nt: TGCAGCGTTGATAAAGGGGGTCTGAACACCGGGGAGCTGTTTTTT; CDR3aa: CSVDKGGLNTGELFF
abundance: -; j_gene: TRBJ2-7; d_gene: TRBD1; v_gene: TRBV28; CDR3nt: TGTGCCAGCAGTTTACTATCCGGGACAGGGGCCTACCACGAGCAGTACTTC; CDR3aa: CASSLLSGTGAYHEQYF
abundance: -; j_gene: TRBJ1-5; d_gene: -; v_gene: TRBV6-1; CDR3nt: TGTGCCAGCAGTGAAGGACAGGAGAGTCAGCCCCAGCATTTT; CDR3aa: CASSEGQESQPQHF
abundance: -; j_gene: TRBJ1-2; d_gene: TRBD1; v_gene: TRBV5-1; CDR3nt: TGCGCCAGCAGTCCAGAAAGGGGGCGAGGGTATGGCTACACCTTC; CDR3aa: CASSPERGRGYGYTF
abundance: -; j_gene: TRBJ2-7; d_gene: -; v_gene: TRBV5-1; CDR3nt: TGCGCCAGCAGCTTGGAAACAGGCCCCTACGAGCAGTACTTC; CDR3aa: CASSLETGPYEQYF
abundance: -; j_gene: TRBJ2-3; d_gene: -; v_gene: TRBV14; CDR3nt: TGTGCCAGCAGCCAAGATCATCGGGATACGCAGTATTTT; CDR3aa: CASSQDHRDTQYF
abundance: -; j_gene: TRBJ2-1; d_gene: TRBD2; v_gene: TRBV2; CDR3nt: TGTGCCAGCAGTGATAGACTAGCGGGAGGCTATGAGCAGTTCTTC; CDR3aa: CASSDRLAGGYEQFF
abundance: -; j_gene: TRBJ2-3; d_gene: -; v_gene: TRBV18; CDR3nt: TGTGCCAGCTCACGGACCCAGGGGGATACGCAGTATTTT; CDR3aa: CASSRTQGDTQYF
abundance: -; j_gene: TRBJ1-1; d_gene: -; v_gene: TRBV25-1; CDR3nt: TGTGCCAGCAGTGCGGGCGGAGGGACTGAAGCTTTCTTT; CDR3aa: CASSAGGGTEAFF
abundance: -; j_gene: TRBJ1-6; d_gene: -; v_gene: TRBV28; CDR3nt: TGTGCCAGCAGTTTTCTTCGGGAATCGAGTTCACCCCTCCACTTT; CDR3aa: CASSFLRESSSPLHF
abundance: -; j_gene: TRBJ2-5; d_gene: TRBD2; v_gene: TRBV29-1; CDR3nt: TGCAGCGTTTCCGGGGGAGGGACTCGGTACTTC; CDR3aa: CSVSGGGTRYF
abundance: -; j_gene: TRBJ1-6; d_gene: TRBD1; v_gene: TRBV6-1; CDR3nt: TGTGCCAGCAGTGCCCGACAGGGTGGGAATTCACCCCTCCACTTT; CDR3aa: CASSARQGGNSPLHF
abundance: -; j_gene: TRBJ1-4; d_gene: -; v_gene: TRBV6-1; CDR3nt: TGTGCCAGCAGTGAATTGAGGGGAGGGAATGAAAAACTGTTTTTT; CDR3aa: CASSELRGGNEKLFF
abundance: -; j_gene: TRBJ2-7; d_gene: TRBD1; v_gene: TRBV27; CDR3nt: TGTGCCAGCAGCCCGGGACAGCTCTACGAGCAGTACTTC; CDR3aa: CASSPGQLYEQYF
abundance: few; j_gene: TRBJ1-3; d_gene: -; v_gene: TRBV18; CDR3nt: TGTGCCAGCTCACCATTACAGGATCGCTCTGGAAACACCATATATTTT; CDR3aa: CASSPLQDRSGNTIYF
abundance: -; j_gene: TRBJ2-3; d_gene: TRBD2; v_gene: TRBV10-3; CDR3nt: TGTGCCATCAGGTCCGCGAGCGGGGGCGGAGATACGCAGTATTTT; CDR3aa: CAIRSASGGGDTQYF
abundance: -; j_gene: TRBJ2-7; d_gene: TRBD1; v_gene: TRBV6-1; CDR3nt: TGTGCCAGCACCGCCGGGACAGGAGTCTACGAGCAGTACTTC; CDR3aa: CASTAGTGVYEQYF
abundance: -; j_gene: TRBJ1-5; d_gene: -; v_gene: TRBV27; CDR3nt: TGTGCCAGCAGGAGCGGCGGAGGCAGCAATCAGCCCCAGCATTTT; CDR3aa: CASRSGGGSNQPQHF
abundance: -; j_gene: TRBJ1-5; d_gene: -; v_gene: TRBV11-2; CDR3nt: TGTGCCAGCAGCTTATTCCTCGATCAGCCCCAGCATTTT; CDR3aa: CASSLFLDQPQHF